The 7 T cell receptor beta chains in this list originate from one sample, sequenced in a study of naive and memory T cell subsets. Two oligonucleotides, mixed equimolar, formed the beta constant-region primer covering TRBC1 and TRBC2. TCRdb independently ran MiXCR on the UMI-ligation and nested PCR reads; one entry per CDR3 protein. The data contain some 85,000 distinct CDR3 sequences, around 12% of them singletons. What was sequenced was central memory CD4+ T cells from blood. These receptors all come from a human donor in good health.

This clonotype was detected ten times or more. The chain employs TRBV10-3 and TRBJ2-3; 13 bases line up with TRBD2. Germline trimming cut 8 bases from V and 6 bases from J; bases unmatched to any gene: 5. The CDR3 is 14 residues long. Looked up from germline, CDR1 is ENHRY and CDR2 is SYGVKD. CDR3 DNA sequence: TGTGCCATCGGGGGACTAGCGGGATCGGATACGCAGTATTTT. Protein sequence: CAIGGLAGSDTQYF.

CDR3 bases: TGTGCCAGCAGCCAAAGCAACCTAGCGGGAGGTAACGAGCAGTACTTC. It translates to CASSQSNLAGGNEQYF. V usage is TRBV3-1 and J usage is TRBJ2-7, with 11 bases lining up with TRBD2. The V and J ends lost 2 bases and 5 bases, in that order; junction bases with no gene match: 8. CDR3 length: 16 amino acids. CDR1 and CDR2 from the germline V gene are LGHDT and YNNKEL (reference sequence).

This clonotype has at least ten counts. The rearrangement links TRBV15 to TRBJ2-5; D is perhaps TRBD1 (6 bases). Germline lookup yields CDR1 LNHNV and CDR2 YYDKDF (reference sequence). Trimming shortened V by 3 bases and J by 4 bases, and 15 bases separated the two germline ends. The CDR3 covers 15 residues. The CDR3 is CATSSRTGTGETQYF. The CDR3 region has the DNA TGTGCCACCAGCAGTCGAACAGGGACCGGAGAGACCCAGTACTTC.

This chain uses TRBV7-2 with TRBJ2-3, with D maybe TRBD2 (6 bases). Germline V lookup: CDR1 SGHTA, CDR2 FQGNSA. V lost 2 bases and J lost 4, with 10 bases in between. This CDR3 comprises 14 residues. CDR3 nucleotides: TGTGCCAGCAGCTTACGCGGGACGGCAGATACGCAGTATTTT. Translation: CASSLRGTADTQYF.

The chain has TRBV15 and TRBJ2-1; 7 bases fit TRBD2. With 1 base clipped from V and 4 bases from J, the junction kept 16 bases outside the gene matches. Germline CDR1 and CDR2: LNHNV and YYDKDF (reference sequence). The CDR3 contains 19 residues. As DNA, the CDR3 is TGTGCCACCAGCAGAGGAATCTTGGGTGGGGGACTAAGGTACAATGAGCAGTTCTTC. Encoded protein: CATSRGILGGGLRYNEQFF.

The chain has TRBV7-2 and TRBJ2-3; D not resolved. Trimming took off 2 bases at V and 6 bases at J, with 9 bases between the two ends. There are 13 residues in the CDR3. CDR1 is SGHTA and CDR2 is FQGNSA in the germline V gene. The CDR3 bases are TGTGCCAGCAGCTTAAGAAGGGTCGATACGCAGTATTTT. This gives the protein CASSLRRVDTQYF.

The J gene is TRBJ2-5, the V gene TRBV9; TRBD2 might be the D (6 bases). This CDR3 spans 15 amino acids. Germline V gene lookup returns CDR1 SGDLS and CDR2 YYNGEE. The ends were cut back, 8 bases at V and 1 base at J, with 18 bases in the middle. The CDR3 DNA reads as TGTGCCAGTGGAATAGGAGGGAGCAGCCAAGAGACCCAGTACTTC. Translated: CASGIGGSSQETQYF.